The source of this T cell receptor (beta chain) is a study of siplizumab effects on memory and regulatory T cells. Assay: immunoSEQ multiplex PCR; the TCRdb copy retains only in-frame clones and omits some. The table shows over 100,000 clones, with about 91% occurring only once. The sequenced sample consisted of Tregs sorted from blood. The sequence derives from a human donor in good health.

The CDR3 region is CASSPPLTGYNEQFF. For the CDR3, the DNA is TGCGCCAGCAGCCCACCCCTTACTGGCTACAATGAGCAGTTCTTC. The chain carries TRBV5-1 and TRBJ2-1; no definite D call. Trimming pared 4 bases from V and 3 bases from J, leaving 14 bases between. The CDR3 covers 15 residues. From germline, CDR1 is SGHRS and CDR2 YFSETQ.